This T cell receptor (beta chain) stems from a study of cytomegalovirus exposure and HLA in healthy donors. The study, taken as a whole, reports: The only immune exposure information that was available was CMV serostatus. HLA alleles were associated with fewer than 20,000 TCR beta sequences in a later analysis at 0.05 false discovery rate. For most TCR beta V segments, an earlier analysis put the productive rate at about 90% or about 30% of the time.

PCR involved 60 Vbeta and 13 Jbeta primers. This table comes from immunoSEQ multiplex PCR, and its TCRdb copy is limited to in-frame clones, with some not included. The table includes some 170,000 clones, under 85% detected once. Comment on this clone: What it binds is unknown.

The sequenced sample consisted of PBMCs. The sequence was collected from a human donor in good health.

CDR3 in amino acids: CASSLGGGVIDTQYF. DNA for the CDR3: TGTGCCAGCAGCTTGGGTGGAGGGGTTATAGATACGCAGTATTTT. This chain links TRBV5-4 with TRBJ2-3; maybe TRBD2 (6 bases). From germline, CDR1 is SGHNT and CDR2 YYREEE (reference sequence). Trimming shortened V by 0 bases and J by 5 bases, and 13 bases separated the two germline ends. This CDR3 comprises 15 residues.